This TCR beta chain was sequenced in a study of monozygotic twins with inflammatory bowel disease. The CDR3 is made up of 14 amino acids. CDR1 and CDR2 from the germline V gene are MDHEN and SYDVKM. Reprocessing the 5' RACE reads, TCRdb reports a single entry for every CDR3 protein and omits DNA. This repertoire includes about 420,000 distinct CDR3 sequences. The specimen sequenced was blood. The clonotype was recovered from a human donor with ulcerative colitis or Crohn's disease, or a healthy co-twin of an affected twin (not recorded which). This chain connects TRBV28 to TRBJ2-7; TCRdb designates TRBD1, a call that cannot be tested without DNA. CDR3 loop: CASSSGQLNYEQYF.